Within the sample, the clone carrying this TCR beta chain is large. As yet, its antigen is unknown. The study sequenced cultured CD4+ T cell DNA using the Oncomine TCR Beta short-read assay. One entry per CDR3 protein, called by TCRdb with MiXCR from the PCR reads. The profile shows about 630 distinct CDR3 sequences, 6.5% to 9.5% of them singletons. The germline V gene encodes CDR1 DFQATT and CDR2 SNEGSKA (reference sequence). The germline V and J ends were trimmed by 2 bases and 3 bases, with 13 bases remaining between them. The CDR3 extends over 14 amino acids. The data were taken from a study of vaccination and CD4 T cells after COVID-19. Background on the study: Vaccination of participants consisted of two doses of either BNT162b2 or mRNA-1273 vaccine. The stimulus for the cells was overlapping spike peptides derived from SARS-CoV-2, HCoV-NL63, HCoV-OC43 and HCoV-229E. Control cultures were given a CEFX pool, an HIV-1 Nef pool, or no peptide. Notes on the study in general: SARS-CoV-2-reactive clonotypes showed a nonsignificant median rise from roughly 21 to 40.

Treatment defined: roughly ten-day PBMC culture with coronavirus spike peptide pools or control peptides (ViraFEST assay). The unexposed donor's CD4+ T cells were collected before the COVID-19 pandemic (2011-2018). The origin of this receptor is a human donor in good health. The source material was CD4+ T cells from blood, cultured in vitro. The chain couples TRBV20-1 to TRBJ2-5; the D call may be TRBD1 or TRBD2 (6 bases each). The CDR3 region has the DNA TGCAGTGCTAGAAGGATAAGGGGGGAAGAGACCCAGTACTTC. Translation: CSARRIRGEETQYF.